This entry features one T cell receptor (beta chain) sequence. CDR3 length: 16 residues. V lost 3 bases and J lost 7; bases outside the gene matches: 12. Germline V gene lookup returns CDR1 SGDLS and CDR2 YYNGEE. The data were obtained in a study of blood T cell repertoires in COVID-19. The protocol was immunoSEQ multiplex PCR, while the TCRdb copy is restricted to in-frame clones and leaves out a portion. The sample yields 150,000 to 200,000 clones, about 86% seen once. Patients of the Seattle cohort, enrolled during active infection, were followed longitudinally. The TCR originated in a woman aged 60-75 years with COVID-19, enrolled during active disease. The sequenced sample was peripheral blood. J is TRBJ1-2 and V is TRBV9, with TRBD1 matching over 10 bases. In DNA, the CDR3 is TGTGCCAGCAGCGATGGACCCGGGACAGGGGCCCGTGGCTACACCTTC. Its protein is CASSDGPGTGARGYTF.